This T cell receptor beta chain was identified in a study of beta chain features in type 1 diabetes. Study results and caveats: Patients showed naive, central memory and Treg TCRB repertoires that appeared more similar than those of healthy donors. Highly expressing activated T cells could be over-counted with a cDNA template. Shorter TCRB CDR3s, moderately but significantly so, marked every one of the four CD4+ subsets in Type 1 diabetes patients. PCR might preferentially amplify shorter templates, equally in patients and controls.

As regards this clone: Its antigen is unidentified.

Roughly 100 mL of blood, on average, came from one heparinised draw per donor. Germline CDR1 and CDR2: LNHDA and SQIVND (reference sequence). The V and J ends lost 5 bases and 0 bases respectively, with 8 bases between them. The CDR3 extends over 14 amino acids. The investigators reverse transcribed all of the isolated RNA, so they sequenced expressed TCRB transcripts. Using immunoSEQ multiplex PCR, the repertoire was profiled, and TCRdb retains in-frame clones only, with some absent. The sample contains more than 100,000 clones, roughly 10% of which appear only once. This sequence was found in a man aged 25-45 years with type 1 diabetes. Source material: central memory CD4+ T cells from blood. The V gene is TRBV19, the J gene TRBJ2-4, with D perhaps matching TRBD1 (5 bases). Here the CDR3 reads CASSVDRAKNIQYF. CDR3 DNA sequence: TGTGCCAGTAGTGTTGACAGAGCCAAAAACATTCAGTACTTC. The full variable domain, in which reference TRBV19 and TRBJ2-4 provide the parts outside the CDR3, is DGGITQSPKYLFRKEGQNVTLSCEQNLNHDAMYWYRQDPGQGLRLIYYSQIVNDFQKGDIAEGYSVSREKKESFPLTVTSAQKNPTAFYLCASSVDRAKNIQYFGAGTRLSVL.